Here is one TCR beta chain with its context. Its antigen remains unknown. This entry belongs to a study of cytomegalovirus exposure and HLA in healthy donors. At the level of the study: There were some 400 genotyped donors. Of these, about 80% fell in the genetic ancestry cluster associated with self-reported Caucasian donors. Study findings and constraints: A prior analysis recorded that most TCR beta V segments were productive about 87% or about 30% of the time.

The primer mix had 60 Vbeta and 13 Jbeta primers. TCRdb's copy holds only in-frame clones and misses some; the assay was immunoSEQ multiplex PCR. The data contain just over 150,000 clones, 60% to 85% of them singletons. The specimen sequenced was PBMCs. This receptor was taken from a woman aged 25 to 45 in good health and CMV-seronegative.

The CDR3 coding sequence is TGTGCCAGCAGCTTAGTAATTGGGGGGGCTGATACGCAGTATTTT. It specifies CASSLVIGGADTQYF. V gene TRBV7-2 combines with J gene TRBJ2-3, with D tentatively TRBD2 (7 bases). This CDR3 region has 15 residues. Trimming pared 1 base from V and 6 bases from J, leaving 14 bases between. From germline, CDR1 is SGHTA and CDR2 FQGNSA.